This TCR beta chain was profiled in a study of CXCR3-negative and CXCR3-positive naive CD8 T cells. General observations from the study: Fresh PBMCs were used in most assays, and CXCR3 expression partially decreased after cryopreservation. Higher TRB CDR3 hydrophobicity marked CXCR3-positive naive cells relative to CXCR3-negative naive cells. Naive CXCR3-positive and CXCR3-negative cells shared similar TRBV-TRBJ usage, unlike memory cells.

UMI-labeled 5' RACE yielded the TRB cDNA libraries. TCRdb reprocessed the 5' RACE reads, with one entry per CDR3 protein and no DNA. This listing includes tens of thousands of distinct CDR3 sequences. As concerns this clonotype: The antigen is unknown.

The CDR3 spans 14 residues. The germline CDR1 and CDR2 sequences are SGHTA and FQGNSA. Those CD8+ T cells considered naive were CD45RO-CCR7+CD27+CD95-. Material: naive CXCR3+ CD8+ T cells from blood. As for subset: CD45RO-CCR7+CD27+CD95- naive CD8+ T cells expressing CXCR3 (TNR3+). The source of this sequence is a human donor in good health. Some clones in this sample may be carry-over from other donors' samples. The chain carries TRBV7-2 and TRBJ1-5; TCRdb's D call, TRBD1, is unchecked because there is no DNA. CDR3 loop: CASSLDSSNQPQHF.